This T cell receptor beta chain was sequenced during a study of cytomegalovirus exposure and HLA in healthy donors. Primers included in the PCR were 60 Vbeta and 13 Jbeta primers. Sequencing used immunoSEQ multiplex PCR; TCRdb keeps in-frame clones, though not all of them. The repertoire holds 150,000 or so clones, over 65% seen once, with about 4.5% in the top ten. This clone was counted a single time. The CDR3 length is 13 residues. Germline assignment: CDR1 GTSNPN and CDR2 SVGIG (reference sequence). The ends lost 5 bases at V and 4 bases at J; junction bases unmatched: 6. Input material: PBMCs. The gene calls are TRBV30 and TRBJ1-1, with TRBD1 matching over 8 bases. The sequence derives from a young man in good health and CMV-seropositive. The DNA of the CDR3 is TGTGCCTGGGGACAGGGACCTAGCACTGAAGCTTTCTTT. Protein sequence: CAWGQGPSTEAFF.